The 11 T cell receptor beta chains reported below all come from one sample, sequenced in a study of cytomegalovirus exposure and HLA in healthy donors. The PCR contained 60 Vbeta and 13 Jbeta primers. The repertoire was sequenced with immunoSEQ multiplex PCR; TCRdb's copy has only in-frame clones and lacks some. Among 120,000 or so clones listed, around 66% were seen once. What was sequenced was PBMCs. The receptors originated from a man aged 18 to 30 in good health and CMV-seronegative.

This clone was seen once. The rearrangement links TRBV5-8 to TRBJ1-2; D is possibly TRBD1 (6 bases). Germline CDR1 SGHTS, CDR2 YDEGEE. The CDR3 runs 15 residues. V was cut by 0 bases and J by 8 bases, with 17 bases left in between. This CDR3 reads CASSLGQGRGEGYTF. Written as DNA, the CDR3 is TGTGCCAGCAGCTTGGGGCAGGGGAGAGGAGAGGGCTACACCTTC.

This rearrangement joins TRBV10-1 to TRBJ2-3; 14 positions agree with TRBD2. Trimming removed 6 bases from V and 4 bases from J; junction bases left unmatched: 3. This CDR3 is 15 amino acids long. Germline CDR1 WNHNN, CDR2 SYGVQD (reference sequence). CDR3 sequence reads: CASSSGLAGADTQYF. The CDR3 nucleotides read TGCGCCAGCAGCTCGGGACTAGCGGGAGCAGATACGCAGTATTTT.

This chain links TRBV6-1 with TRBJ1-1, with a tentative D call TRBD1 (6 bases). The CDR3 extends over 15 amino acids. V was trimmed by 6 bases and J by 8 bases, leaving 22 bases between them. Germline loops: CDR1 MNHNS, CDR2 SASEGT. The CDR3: CASSETQQGSSEAFF. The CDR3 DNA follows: TGTGCCAGCAGCGAGACACAACAGGGTTCCTCCGAAGCTTTCTTT.

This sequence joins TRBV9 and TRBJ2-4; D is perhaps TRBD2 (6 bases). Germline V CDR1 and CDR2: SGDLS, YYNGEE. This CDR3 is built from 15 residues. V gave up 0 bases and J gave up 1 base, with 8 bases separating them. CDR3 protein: CASSVGSGAKNIQYF. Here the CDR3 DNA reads TGTGCCAGCAGCGTAGGAAGCGGGGCCAAAAACATTCAGTACTTC.

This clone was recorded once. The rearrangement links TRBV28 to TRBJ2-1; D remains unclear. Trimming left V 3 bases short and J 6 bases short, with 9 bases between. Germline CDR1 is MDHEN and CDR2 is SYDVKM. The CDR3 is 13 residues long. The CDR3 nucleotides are TGTGCCAGCAGTTTCGGTCGGAGCAATGAGCAGTTCTTC. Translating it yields CASSFGRSNEQFF.

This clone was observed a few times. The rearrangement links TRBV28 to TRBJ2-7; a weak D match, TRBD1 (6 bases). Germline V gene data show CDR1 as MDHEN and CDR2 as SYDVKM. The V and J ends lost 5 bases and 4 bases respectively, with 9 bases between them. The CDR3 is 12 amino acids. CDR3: CASSPQGYEQYF. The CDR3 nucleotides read TGTGCCAGCAGTCCCCAGGGGTACGAGCAGTACTTC.

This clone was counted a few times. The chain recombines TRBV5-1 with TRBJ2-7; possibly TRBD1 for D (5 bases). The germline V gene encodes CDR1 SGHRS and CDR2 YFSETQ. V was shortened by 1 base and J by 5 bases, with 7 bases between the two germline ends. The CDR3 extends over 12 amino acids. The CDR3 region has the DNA TGCGCCAGCAGCTTGTCAGGGAACGAGCAGTACTTC. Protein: CASSLSGNEQYF.

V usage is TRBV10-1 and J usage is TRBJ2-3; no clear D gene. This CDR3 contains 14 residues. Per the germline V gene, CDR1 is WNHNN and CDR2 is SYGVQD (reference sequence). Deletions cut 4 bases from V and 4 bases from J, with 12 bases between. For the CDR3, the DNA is TGCGCCAGCAGTGTTATGGTAGAGGCAGATACGCAGTATTTT. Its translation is CASSVMVEADTQYF.

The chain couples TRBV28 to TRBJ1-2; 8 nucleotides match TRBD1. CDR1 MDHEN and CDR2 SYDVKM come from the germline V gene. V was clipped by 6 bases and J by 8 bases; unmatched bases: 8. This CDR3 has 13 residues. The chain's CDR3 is CASRRQGTGGYTF. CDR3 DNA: TGTGCCAGCAGGCGACAGGGGACGGGGGGCTACACCTTC.

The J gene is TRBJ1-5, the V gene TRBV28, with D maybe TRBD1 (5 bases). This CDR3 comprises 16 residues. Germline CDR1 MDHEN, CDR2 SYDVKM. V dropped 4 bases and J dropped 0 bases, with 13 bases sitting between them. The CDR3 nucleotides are TGTGCCAGCAGTTCACGGACAAGGTTTAGCAATCAGCCCCAGCATTTT. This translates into CASSSRTRFSNQPQHF.

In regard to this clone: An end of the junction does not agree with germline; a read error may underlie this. The CDR3 region is CASSASGTSEKLFF. The CDR3, as DNA: TGTGCCAGCAGCGCGAGTGGAACTAGTGAAAAACTGTTTTTT. The gene calls are TRBV9 and TRBJ1-4, with D hard to call. The CDR3 has 14 amino acids. The germline CDR1 and CDR2 sequences are SGDLS and YYNGEE.